This T cell receptor (beta chain) was retrieved from a study of blood T cell repertoires in COVID-19. Turning to the study itself: Acute and convalescent COVID-19 specimens originated in the United States, Italy and Spain. T cells, B-cell-depleted T cells, or PBMCs supplied cDNA or gDNA.

Germline values: CDR1 SNHLY, CDR2 FYNNEI. Germline trimming cut 4 bases from V and 3 bases from J; bases unmatched to any gene: 3. CDR3 size: 14 residues. Authors' methods: Amplified reference gene primers provided the basis for estimating nucleated cell counts. Some clones are missing from TCRdb's copy, which holds only in-frame ones; the method was immunoSEQ multiplex PCR. D and trimming come from the DNA, and the V and J calls and clone size come from that table. The sample holds roughly 40,000 clones; roughly 73% are singletons and the top ten take approximately 62%. Sequenced sample: peripheral blood. The clonotype comes from an elderly man with acute or convalescent COVID-19. V usage is TRBV2 and J usage is TRBJ1-2; 9 nucleotides line up with TRBD1. The CDR3: CASSGTGVDYGYTF. In DNA form, the CDR3 reads TGTGCCAGCAGTGGGACAGGGGTTGACTATGGCTACACCTTC.